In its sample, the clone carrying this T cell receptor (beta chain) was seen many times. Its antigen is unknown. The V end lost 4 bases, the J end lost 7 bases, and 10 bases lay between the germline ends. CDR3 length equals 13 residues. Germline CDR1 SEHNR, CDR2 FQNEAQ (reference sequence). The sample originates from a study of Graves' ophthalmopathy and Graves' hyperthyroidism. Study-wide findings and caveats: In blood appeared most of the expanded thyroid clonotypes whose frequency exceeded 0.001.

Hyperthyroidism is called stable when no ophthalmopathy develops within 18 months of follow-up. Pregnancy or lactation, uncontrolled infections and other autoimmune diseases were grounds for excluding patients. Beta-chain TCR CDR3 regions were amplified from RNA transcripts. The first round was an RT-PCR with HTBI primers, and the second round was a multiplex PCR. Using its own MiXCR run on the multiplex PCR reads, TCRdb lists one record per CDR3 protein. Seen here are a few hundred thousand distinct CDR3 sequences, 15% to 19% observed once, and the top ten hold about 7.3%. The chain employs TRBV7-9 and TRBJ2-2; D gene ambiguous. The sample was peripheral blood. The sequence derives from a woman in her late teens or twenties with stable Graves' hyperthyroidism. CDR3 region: CASSSSTYGELFF. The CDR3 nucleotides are TGTGCCAGCAGCTCCTCAACTTACGGGGAGCTGTTTTTT.